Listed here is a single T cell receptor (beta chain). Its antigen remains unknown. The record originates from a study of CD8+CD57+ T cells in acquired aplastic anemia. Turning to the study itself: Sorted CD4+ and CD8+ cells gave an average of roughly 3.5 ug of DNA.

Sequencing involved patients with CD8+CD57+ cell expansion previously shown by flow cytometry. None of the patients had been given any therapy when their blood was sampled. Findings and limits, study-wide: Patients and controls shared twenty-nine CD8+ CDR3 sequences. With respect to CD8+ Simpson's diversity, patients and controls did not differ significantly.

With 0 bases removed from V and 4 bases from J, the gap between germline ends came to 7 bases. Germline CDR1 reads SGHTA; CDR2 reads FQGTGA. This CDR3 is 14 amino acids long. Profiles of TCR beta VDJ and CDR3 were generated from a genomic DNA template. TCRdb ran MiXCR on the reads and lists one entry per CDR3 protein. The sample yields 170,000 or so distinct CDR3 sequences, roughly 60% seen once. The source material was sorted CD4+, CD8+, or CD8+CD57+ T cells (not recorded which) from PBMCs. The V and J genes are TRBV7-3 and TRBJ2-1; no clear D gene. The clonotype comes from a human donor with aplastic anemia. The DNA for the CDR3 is TGTGCCAGCAGCTTAACGGCGACTTACAATGAGCAGTTCTTC. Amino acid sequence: CASSLTATYNEQFF.